These 18 T cell receptor beta chains came from one sample sequenced in a study of cytomegalovirus exposure and HLA in healthy donors. With 60 Vbeta and 13 Jbeta primers, the PCR was carried out. Measured with immunoSEQ multiplex PCR; TCRdb has only the in-frame clones, and not every one. This sample has fewer than 95,000 clones; about 85% occur once, and the top ten carry 6.5% to 8.5%. The sample consisted of PBMCs. Receptor source: a man aged 35 to 55 in good health and CMV-seropositive.

The chain links TRBV11-2 to TRBJ2-3; D unclear. Germline CDR1 is SGHAT and CDR2 is FQNNGV. This CDR3 is built from 15 residues. The V gene lost 2 bases and the J gene lost 1 base, with 10 bases spanning the gap. This CDR3 reads CASSLIWQGTDTQYF. The CDR3 DNA reads TGTGCCAGCAGCTTAATTTGGCAGGGCACAGATACGCAGTATTTT.

This sequence joins TRBV19 and TRBJ1-1, with D maybe TRBD1 (6 bases). With 6 bases removed from V and 0 bases from J, the gap between germline ends came to 14 bases. The germline gives CDR1 LNHDA, CDR2 SQIVND (reference sequence). The CDR3 extends over 15 amino acids. The CDR3 DNA is TGTGCCAGTAGCTACCCTCAGGGGATGAACACTGAAGCTTTCTTT. Its protein product is CASSYPQGMNTEAFF.

In its sample, this clone was seen once. The rearrangement links TRBV28 to TRBJ2-1; 9 bases map to TRBD2. Unmatched junction bases numbered 4, after V lost 3 bases and J lost 4 bases. The germline V gene has CDR1 MDHEN and CDR2 SYDVKM. This CDR3 comprises 15 residues. CDR3 in amino acids: CASSFLAGLYNEQFF. CDR3 nucleotides: TGTGCCAGCAGTTTCCTAGCGGGATTATACAATGAGCAGTTCTTC.

CDR3 residues: CAWSIEDYGYTF. The CDR3 DNA follows: TGTGCCTGGAGTATAGAAGACTATGGCTACACCTTC. The V call is TRBV30, the J call TRBJ1-2, with D unclear. Germline lookup yields CDR1 GTSNPN and CDR2 SVGIG (reference sequence). The CDR3 runs 12 residues. The germline V and J ends were trimmed by 2 bases and 3 bases, with 7 bases remaining between them.

The CDR3 region has the DNA TGTGCCAGCAGTGAGGACAGGGGATTTGGGGCCAACGTCCTGACTTTC. Residues: CASSEDRGFGANVLTF. The V and J genes are TRBV25-1 and TRBJ2-6; 9 bases are shared with TRBD1. The V and J ends lost 3 bases and 3 bases, in that order; junction bases with no gene match: 3. This CDR3 has 16 amino acids. Germline values: CDR1 MGHDK, CDR2 SYGVNS.

The chain is built from TRBV7-2 and TRBJ2-7; tentatively, D is TRBD1 (6 bases). The CDR3 is made up of 16 amino acids. Between the trimmed V and J ends, which lost 5 bases and 0 bases, there was a span of 17 bases. Germline CDR1 reads SGHTA; CDR2 reads FQGNSA. For the CDR3, the DNA is TGTGCCAGCAGCCTCCGGACAGTCAAAAGCTCCTACGAGCAGTACTTC. Its translation is CASSLRTVKSSYEQYF.

A note on this clone: The same CDR3 is also encoded by other DNA sequences in this sample. The chain recombines TRBV28 with TRBJ2-1; 10 bases are a match to TRBD2. This CDR3 spans 15 amino acids. Germline CDR1 reads MDHEN; CDR2 reads SYDVKM. The ends lost 5 bases at V and 9 bases at J; junction bases unmatched: 10. The chain's CDR3 is CASSPPLAGVGEQFF. Here the CDR3 DNA reads TGTGCCAGCAGTCCCCCCCTAGCGGGGGTCGGTGAGCAGTTCTTC. Drawing the rest from reference TRBV28 and TRBJ2-1, the complete variable domain is DVKVTQSSRYLVKRTGEKVFLECVQDMDHENMFWYRQDPGLGLRLIYFSYDVKMKEKGDIPEGYSVSREKKERFSLILESASTNQTSMYLCASSPPLAGVGEQFFGPGTRLTVL.

The chain carries TRBV11-3 and TRBJ1-1, with D perhaps matching TRBD1 (5 bases). Trimming pared 3 bases from V and 3 bases from J, leaving 14 bases between. From germline, CDR1 is SGHNT and CDR2 YENEEA. The CDR3 length is 15 residues. The CDR3 region has the DNA TGTGCCAGCAGCTTCGCAGGGTTTGATTACACTGAAGCTTTCTTT. It is translated as CASSFAGFDYTEAFF.

This chain joins TRBV6-8 and TRBJ2-7; TRBD1 might be the D (6 bases). Trimming pared 6 bases from V and 5 bases from J, leaving 20 bases between. CDR3 size: 15 residues. Germline loops: CDR1 MNHGY, CDR2 SAAAGT. The CDR3 sequence is CASSRSPGVWNEQYF. The CDR3 DNA reads as TGTGCCAGCAGCCGATCCCCAGGGGTTTGGAACGAGCAGTACTTC.

The gene calls are TRBV6-5 and TRBJ2-5; no clear D gene. The CDR3 runs to 13 residues. V was clipped by 5 bases and J by 1 base, with 8 bases between them. Germline V gene lookup returns CDR1 MNHEY and CDR2 SVGAGI. CDR3 in DNA: TGTGCCAGCAGTCCAACTACCCAAGAGACCCAGTACTTC. It encodes CASSPTTQETQYF.

The chain uses TRBV28 and TRBJ1-2; the D gene is possibly TRBD1 (5 bases). CDR3 size: 14 residues. Germline lookup yields CDR1 MDHEN and CDR2 SYDVKM. Between the trimmed V and J ends, which lost 1 base and 4 bases, there was a span of 10 bases. CDR3 region: CASSLSTGSYGYTF. The CDR3 DNA is TGTGCCAGCAGTTTATCTACAGGATCCTATGGCTACACCTTC.

This clone has only one observation. The rearrangement uses TRBV10-2 and TRBJ2-7; 9 nucleotides line up with TRBD1. The germline V gene encodes CDR1 WSHSY and CDR2 SAAADI. V was clipped by 0 bases and J by 3 bases; unmatched bases: 9. This CDR3 spans 17 amino acids. CDR3: CASSESPPGTGIYEQYF. CDR3 nucleotide sequence: TGCGCCAGCAGTGAGTCGCCCCCCGGGACAGGGATCTACGAGCAGTACTTC.

The chain carries TRBV19 and TRBJ2-2; tentatively, D is TRBD1 (6 bases). CDR1 and CDR2 (germline): LNHDA, SQIVND (reference sequence). V was shortened by 3 bases and J by 4 bases, with 12 bases between the two germline ends. The CDR3 sequence is 15 residues long. The CDR3 bases are TGTGCCAGTAGTATGGGAGAGGGGGTCACCGGGGAGCTGTTTTTT. It yields the protein CASSMGEGVTGELFF. Filled out from reference TRBV19 and TRBJ2-2, the complete variable domain reads DGGITQSPKYLFRKEGQNVTLSCEQNLNHDAMYWYRQDPGQGLRLIYYSQIVNDFQKGDIAEGYSVSREKKESFPLTVTSAQKNPTAFYLCASSMGEGVTGELFFGEGSRLTVL.

The chain links TRBV6-6 to TRBJ2-5; maybe TRBD2 (6 bases). Germline V CDR1 and CDR2: MNHNY, SVGAGI (reference sequence). The CDR3 covers 15 residues. Trimming left V 2 bases short and J 5 bases short, with 15 bases between. The CDR3 nucleotides are TGTGCCAGCAGTTACCGCGAGGGACTGGGGGAGACCCAGTACTTC. This sequence encodes CASSYREGLGETQYF.

This sequence joins TRBV11-2 and TRBJ1-1; D gene unclear. V lost 0 bases and J 1 base, leaving 6 bases between the germline ends. Looked up from germline, CDR1 is SGHAT and CDR2 is FQNNGV. CDR3 size: 14 residues. In DNA form, the CDR3 reads TGTGCCAGCAGCTTAGACTTTTCGAACACTGAAGCTTTCTTT. It encodes CASSLDFSNTEAFF.

The J gene is TRBJ2-3, the V gene TRBV11-3, with 7 nucleotides matching TRBD1. The CDR3 has 15 residues. Germline V CDR1 and CDR2: SGHNT, YENEEA. The V segment lost 5 bases and the J segment 8 bases; nucleotides outside the gene matches: 13. The CDR3 reads CASSPGTDLLGTQYF. In DNA, the CDR3 is TGTGCCAGCAGCCCCGGGACAGACCTTTTAGGTACGCAGTATTTT. The variable domain in full, completed from reference TRBV11-3 and TRBJ2-3, reads EAGVVQSPRYKIIEKKQPVAFWCNPISGHNTLYWYLQNLGQGPELLIRYENEEAVDDSQLPKDRFSAERLKGVDSTLKIQPAELGDSAVYLCASSPGTDLLGTQYFGPGTRLTVL.

J is TRBJ2-3 and V is TRBV14; 7 bases map to TRBD2. The CDR3 runs 16 residues. Unmatched junction bases numbered 5, after V lost 0 bases and J lost 2 bases. CDR1 and CDR2 from the germline V gene are SGHDN and FVKESK. The CDR3 coding sequence is TGTGCCAGCAGCCAAGAGCTAGCGGAGCTCACAGATACGCAGTATTTT. Its translation: CASSQELAELTDTQYF.

The chain joins TRBV27 to TRBJ1-6; unclear D gene. The CDR3 runs to 10 residues. Trimming took 11 bases from V and 8 from J, leaving 7 bases between them. The germline V gene has CDR1 MNHEY and CDR2 SMNVEV (reference sequence). The CDR3 DNA follows: TGTGCCGTGGGAGATTCACCCCTCCACTTT. It codes for CAVGDSPLHF.